Listed below are T cell receptor beta chains from one sample, sequenced in a study of blood T cell repertoires in COVID-19. Data came from immunoSEQ multiplex PCR; TCRdb stores just in-frame clones and leaves some out. Among hundreds of thousands of clones listed, about 86% were seen once. Sequenced: PBMCs or T cells enriched from blood (not recorded which). The receptors were gathered from a woman aged 50 to 60 in a cohort exposed to, infected with or recovered from COVID-19 (not recorded which). CDR3s include the opening cysteine and the closing phenylalanine or tryptophan. D genes are given only for firm matches. The listing skips clone size in some rows; elsewhere it reads once, few, many or a size class.

DNA: TGCGCCAGCAGCTTCAGGAGGGACACTGAAGCTTTCTTT
CDR3: CASSFRRDTEAFF
size: NA
J: TRBJ1-1
D: NA
V: TRBV10-1
length: 13

DNA: TGTGCCAGCAGCCCCGGGACAGGGCGATTCTATGGCTACACCTTC
CDR3: CASSPGTGRFYGYTF
size: NA
J: TRBJ1-2
D: TRBD1
V: TRBV3-1/TRBV3-2
length: 15

DNA: TGTGCCAGCAGTGACCGTGGGCTGAACACTGAAGCTTTCTTT
CDR3: CASSDRGLNTEAFF
size: NA
J: TRBJ1-1
D: NA
V: TRBV6-6
length: 14

DNA: TGTGCCAGCAGCCAATTCCCCTCTGGCGGGGAACAAGAGACCCAGTACTTC
CDR3: CASSQFPSGGEQETQYF
size: NA
J: TRBJ2-5
D: NA
V: TRBV3-1/TRBV3-2
length: 17

DNA: TGCAGCGTCCCAACCAGGGTTCCTTATGGCTACACCTTC
CDR3: CSVPTRVPYGYTF
size: once
J: TRBJ1-2
D: NA
V: TRBV29-1
length: 13

DNA: TGTGCCTGGAGTGTACTAGCGGGGGGTTACAATGAGCAGTTCTTC
CDR3: CAWSVLAGGYNEQFF
size: once
J: TRBJ2-1
D: TRBD2
V: TRBV30
length: 15

DNA: TGTGCCGTCTACGGGACAGGTCTAGGCACTGAAGCTTTCTTT
CDR3: CAVYGTGLGTEAFF
size: NA
J: TRBJ1-1
D: TRBD1
V: TRBV10-3
length: 14

DNA: TGTGCCAGCAGCCTTAGACTAGCGGGGGGGAGCACAGATACGCAGTATTTT
CDR3: CASSLRLAGGSTDTQYF
size: NA
J: TRBJ2-3
D: TRBD2
V: TRBV4-2
length: 17

DNA: TGTGCCAGCAGCCGACCGGTAGGGGTTGGCTACACCTTC
CDR3: CASSRPVGVGYTF
size: NA
J: TRBJ1-2
D: NA
V: TRBV6-2/TRBV6-3
length: 13

DNA: TGTGCCAGCAGTTACTCAGGACAGGGCTACGGAAACACCATATATTTT
CDR3: CASSYSGQGYGNTIYF
size: NA
J: TRBJ1-3
D: TRBD1
V: TRBV6-5
length: 16

DNA: TGTGCCAGCAGCTCGTTGCGGGGGGCCTACGAGCAGTACTTC
CDR3: CASSSLRGAYEQYF
size: few
J: TRBJ2-7
D: TRBD2
V: TRBV7-9
length: 14

DNA: TGTGCCAGCAGCGTAGCCAGCTATAATTCACCCCTCCACTTT
CDR3: CASSVASYNSPLHF
size: NA
J: TRBJ1-6
D: NA
V: TRBV9
length: 14

DNA: TGTGCCAGCAGCCGTGGCCGGGACAACTCGAACACTGAAGCTTTCTTT
CDR3: CASSRGRDNSNTEAFF
size: NA
J: TRBJ1-1
D: NA
V: TRBV4-2
length: 16

DNA: TGTGCCAGCAGCATCGGGACAGGCAGGGGTAATCAGCCCCAGCATTTT
CDR3: CASSIGTGRGNQPQHF
size: NA
J: TRBJ1-5
D: TRBD1
V: TRBV5-5
length: 16

DNA: TGTGCCAGCAGCCGGGGGTCCAAAAACATTCAGTACTTC
CDR3: CASSRGSKNIQYF
size: NA
J: TRBJ2-4
D: NA
V: TRBV28
length: 13

DNA: TGCGCCAGCAGCTTGGCCGGCAGGGCAGGTGGGACTGAAGCTTTCTTT
CDR3: CASSLAGRAGGTEAFF
size: NA
J: TRBJ1-1
D: NA
V: TRBV5-1
length: 16

DNA: TGTGCCTGGAGTGATGGAGGTATCGAGCAGTACTTC
CDR3: CAWSDGGIEQYF
size: NA
J: TRBJ2-7
D: NA
V: TRBV30
length: 12

DNA: TGTGCCAGCAGTTTATCCCTGCCCTGGCTTCAGCCCCAGCATTTT
CDR3: CASSLSLPWLQPQHF
size: NA
J: TRBJ1-5
D: NA
V: TRBV27
length: 15

DNA: TGTGCCAGCAGACCGGGACAGAGTTCCTACGAGCAGTACTTC
CDR3: CASRPGQSSYEQYF
size: NA
J: TRBJ2-7
D: TRBD1
V: TRBV28
length: 14

DNA: TGTGCCAGCAGCTTAGGTGGCGGGCCACAGGAGACCCAGTACTTC
CDR3: CASSLGGGPQETQYF
size: NA
J: TRBJ2-5
D: NA
V: TRBV7-2
length: 15

DNA: TGTGCCAGTAGTTCAAACCCGGGACAGTCAATTAATGAAAAACTGTTTTTT
CDR3: CASSSNPGQSINEKLFF
size: NA
J: TRBJ1-4
D: TRBD1
V: TRBV19
length: 17

DNA: TGTGCCAGCAGTTTAGGAGGGAAAGGGAGGGGCACTGAAGCTTTCTTT
CDR3: CASSLGGKGRGTEAFF
size: NA
J: TRBJ1-1
D: NA
V: TRBV28
length: 16

DNA: TGTGCCAGCAGCTCCCAACAGGGGGGAGATACGCAGTATTTT
CDR3: CASSSQQGGDTQYF
size: NA
J: TRBJ2-3
D: TRBD1
V: TRBV9
length: 14